A single sample is the source of the 27 T cell receptor beta chains below, sequenced in a study of cytomegalovirus exposure and HLA in healthy donors. In the PCR, 60 Vbeta and 13 Jbeta primers were used. The assay was immunoSEQ multiplex PCR, and TCRdb's table has in-frame clones only and misses some. The sample carries approximately 180,000 clones, just under 80% recorded once. Sequencing was carried out using PBMCs. The receptors derive from a woman in her forties or fifties in good health and CMV-seropositive.

The chain uses TRBV9 and TRBJ1-1, with D unresolved. Trimming pared 0 bases from V and 1 base from J, leaving 13 bases between. The CDR3 contains 16 residues. Germline V gene lookup returns CDR1 SGDLS and CDR2 YYNGEE. The CDR3 region has the DNA TGTGCCAGCAGCGTAGCCCCAACAGAACCGAACACTGAAGCTTTCTTT. Translation: CASSVAPTEPNTEAFF.

V and J are TRBV5-1 and TRBJ1-6; 9 positions match TRBD1. Per the germline V gene, CDR1 is SGHRS and CDR2 is YFSETQ. Trimming removed 4 bases from V and 6 bases from J; junction bases left unmatched: 2. This CDR3 has 14 residues. CDR3 loop: CASSTDRGNSPLHF. CDR3 DNA sequence: TGCGCCAGCAGCACGGACAGGGGTAATTCACCCCTCCACTTT.

CDR3 sequence: CASSPSSGGAGETQYF. In DNA form, the CDR3 reads TGCGCCAGCAGCCCCTCAAGCGGGGGGGCAGGAGAGACCCAGTACTTC. This sequence joins TRBV5-1 and TRBJ2-5; 10 bases agree with TRBD2. The V segment lost 4 bases and the J segment 4 bases; nucleotides outside the gene matches: 10. Germline V gene lookup returns CDR1 SGHRS and CDR2 YFSETQ. The CDR3 has 16 amino acids.

This clone was seen a handful of times. A much more abundant neighbour one base away suggests this may be a read error. The J gene is TRBJ1-3, the V gene TRBV30, with TRBD1 matching over 8 bases. Germline V gene data show CDR1 as GTSNPN and CDR2 as SVGIG (reference sequence). There are 12 residues in the CDR3. DNA for the CDR3: TGTGCCCGCGGACAGGGAGGAAACACCACATATTTT. It is translated as CARGQGGNTTYF.

The J gene is TRBJ1-2, the V gene TRBV6-5; perhaps TRBD1 as D (6 bases). V was shortened by 6 bases and J by 8 bases, with 10 bases between the two germline ends. Germline loops: CDR1 MNHEY, CDR2 SVGAGI. The CDR3 has 11 residues. Written as DNA, the CDR3 is TGTGCCAGCAGCCAGGGGTGGGGCTACACCTTC. Residues: CASSQGWGYTF.

This clone was observed a single time. The rearrangement joins TRBV27 to TRBJ2-7, with 8 bases lining up with TRBD2. CDR3 length: 12 residues. Germline CDR1 and CDR2: MNHEY and SMNVEV (reference sequence). The V gene end was trimmed by 3 bases and the J gene end by 12 bases; junction bases not matched to a gene: 7. The chain's CDR3 is CASSFPGGGRYF. CDR3 sequence (DNA): TGTGCCAGCAGTTTCCCCGGGGGGGGCCGGTACTTC.

The V call is TRBV7-9, the J call TRBJ1-1; D gene uncertain. This CDR3 spans 11 amino acids. Trimming took off 5 bases at V and 8 bases at J, with 9 bases between the two ends. Looked up from germline, CDR1 is SEHNR and CDR2 is FQNEAQ (reference sequence). This CDR3 reads CASSLEQEAFF. CDR3 coding DNA: TGTGCCAGCAGCCTCGAACAGGAAGCTTTCTTT.

CDR3 in amino acids: CASSTGALTYEQYF. CDR3 bases: TGTGCCAGCAGTACAGGGGCGTTAACCTACGAGCAGTACTTC. The genes are TRBV27 and TRBJ2-5, with 7 bases matching TRBD1. Near its end, the DNA agrees better with TRBJ2-7, so the J call may be wrong. CDR1 is MNHEY and CDR2 is SMNVEV in the germline V gene (reference sequence). The CDR3 sequence is 14 residues long.

This chain connects TRBV9 to TRBJ1-6; D is undetermined. Germline V gene sequence: CDR1 SGDLS, CDR2 YYNGEE. This CDR3 has 13 amino acids. Between the trimmed V and J ends, which lost 1 base and 10 bases, there was a span of 9 bases. The CDR3 bases are TGTGCCAGCAGCGTAACTGCGCGCTCACCCCTCCACTTT. Translation: CASSVTARSPLHF.

The rearrangement uses TRBV10-3 and TRBJ1-2; 7 nucleotides line up with TRBD1. Germline CDR1 is ENHRY and CDR2 is SYGVKD. The CDR3 has 16 residues. The V gene end was trimmed by 0 bases and the J gene end by 2 bases; junction bases not matched to a gene: 6. CDR3 residues: CAISESTGQKNYGYTF. Here the CDR3 DNA reads TGTGCCATCAGTGAGTCAACGGGACAGAAGAACTATGGCTACACCTTC.

The chain recombines TRBV10-3 with TRBJ2-6, with TRBD2 matching 11 bases. This CDR3 contains 16 residues. The germline gives CDR1 ENHRY, CDR2 SYGVKD. Losses at the gene ends were 10 bases for V and 0 bases for J; bases not matched to a gene: 5. CDR3 sequence (DNA): TGTGCCACCACTAGCGGGGGACTCTCTGGGGCCAACGTCCTGACTTTC. It encodes CATTSGGLSGANVLTF.

The chain is built from TRBV25-1 and TRBJ1-5; 9 nucleotides match TRBD1. This CDR3 region has 15 residues. V shed 5 bases and J 3 bases; nucleotides not matched to a gene: 5. The germline CDR1 and CDR2 sequences are MGHDK and SYGVNS. The CDR3 nucleotides are TGTGCCAGCAGTCCGAACAGGGGGCCCAATCAGCCCCAGCATTTT. Its translation is CASSPNRGPNQPQHF.

The chain has TRBV6-6 and TRBJ1-1, with D maybe TRBD1 (6 bases). Germline loops: CDR1 MNHNY, CDR2 SVGAGI (reference sequence). V was pared by 4 bases and J by 5 bases, with 14 bases between. The CDR3 is made up of 14 amino acids. The CDR3 DNA is TGTGCCAGCAGTTTTTCAGGGGAAGGGACTGAAGCTTTCTTT. The encoded protein is CASSFSGEGTEAFF.

V usage is TRBV29-1 and J usage is TRBJ1-1; D is uncertain. Germline-derived CDR1 and CDR2 are SQVTM and ANQGSEA. CDR3 length equals 14 residues. Trimming removed 5 bases at V and 0 bases at J, with 13 bases between. CDR3: CSVKGLGMNTEAFF. The DNA of the CDR3 is TGCAGCGTTAAAGGTCTAGGAATGAACACTGAAGCTTTCTTT.

The gene calls are TRBV6-6 and TRBJ2-3; possible D gene TRBD2, 5 bases. Per germline, CDR1 MNHNY and CDR2 SVGAGI (reference sequence). CDR3 length: 14 residues. V lost 2 bases to trimming and J lost 2 bases, with 8 bases between them. The CDR3 DNA reads as TGTGCCAGCAGTTACCCCGGGAACACAGATACGCAGTATTTT. Translated: CASSYPGNTDTQYF.

This clone showed up just a few times. V is TRBV7-6 and J is TRBJ2-7; D gene unclear. The CDR3 runs to 14 residues. Germline CDR1 and CDR2: SGHVS and FNYEAQ. Trimming removed 0 bases from V and 7 bases from J, with 13 bases in between. The CDR3 spells CASSLASLGGEQYF. The DNA of the CDR3 is TGTGCCAGCAGCTTAGCATCTTTAGGCGGAGAGCAGTACTTC.

CDR3 coding DNA: TGTGCCAGTAGTCCTTGGGGGACTAGCGGGGGTCTTGAGCAGTTCTTC. It yields the protein CASSPWGTSGGLEQFF. This chain connects TRBV19 to TRBJ2-1; the match to TRBD2 covers 14 bases. Germline assignment: CDR1 LNHDA and CDR2 SQIVND (reference sequence). The CDR3 has 16 residues. After removal of 5 bases from V and 9 bases from J, the junction contained 9 bases not matched to a gene.

The chain recombines TRBV19 with TRBJ2-2, with 8 bases lining up with TRBD1. Per the germline V gene, CDR1 is LNHDA and CDR2 is SQIVND (reference sequence). This CDR3 comprises 14 residues. V lost 5 bases to trimming and J lost 6 bases; unmatched junction nucleotides: 5. The DNA for the CDR3 is TGTGCCAGTAGTGGAAGACAGGGGTCCGGGGAGCTGTTTTTT. It yields the protein CASSGRQGSGELFF. The full variable domain, rest sourced from reference TRBV19 and TRBJ2-2, is DGGITQSPKYLFRKEGQNVTLSCEQNLNHDAMYWYRQDPGQGLRLIYYSQIVNDFQKGDIAEGYSVSREKKESFPLTVTSAQKNPTAFYLCASSGRQGSGELFFGEGSRLTVL.

The V call is TRBV5-1, the J call TRBJ2-3, with TRBD2 identical over 8 bases. The CDR3 sequence is 16 residues long. Trimming cost V 0 bases and J 6 bases; bases outside gene matches: 9. Per the germline V gene, CDR1 is SGHRS and CDR2 is YFSETQ. The CDR3 sequence: CASSLAIGGASDTQYF. Written as DNA, the CDR3 is TGCGCCAGCAGCTTGGCGATCGGGGGGGCCTCGGATACGCAGTATTTT.

In the case of this clone: Other DNA sequences within the sample encode an identical CDR3. V gene TRBV2 combines with J gene TRBJ2-2; 10 bases agree with TRBD2. V was clipped by 6 bases and J by 2 bases; unmatched bases: 3. Germline CDR1 SNHLY, CDR2 FYNNEI. The CDR3 totals 15 residues. The CDR3 DNA follows: TGTGCCAGCAGGAGACTAGCGGGTAACACCGGGGAGCTGTTTTTT. Translation gives CASRRLAGNTGELFF.

This CDR3 is CASSEAGTGVASNQPQHF. CDR3 in DNA: TGTGCCAGCAGTGAAGCGGGGACAGGGGTTGCGAGCAATCAGCCCCAGCATTTT. The rearrangement joins TRBV6-1 to TRBJ1-5, with 10 positions matching TRBD1. The CDR3 loop spans 18 amino acids. V lost 0 bases, J lost 1 base, and 6 bases stayed unmatched. In germline, CDR1 is MNHNS, CDR2 SASEGT.

The count of this clone is one. V usage is TRBV2 and J usage is TRBJ2-7, with D possibly TRBD1 on 6 matching bases. CDR1 and CDR2 (germline): SNHLY, FYNNEI. The ends were cut back, 6 bases at V and 2 bases at J, with 20 bases in the middle. The CDR3 loop spans 16 amino acids. The CDR3 sequence is CASRTGYSTRTYEQYF. CDR3 sequence (DNA): TGTGCCAGCAGAACAGGGTACTCAACCCGAACCTACGAGCAGTACTTC.

The chain joins TRBV11-1 to TRBJ2-3, with 9 bases lining up with TRBD2. V lost 4 bases, J lost 4 bases, and 9 bases stayed unmatched. This CDR3 comprises 16 residues. The V gene's germline CDR1 is SGHAT and CDR2 FQDESV (reference sequence). The CDR3, as DNA: TGTGCCAGCAGCTCCCGGACTAGCGCTTTTGCAGATACGCAGTATTTT. Protein product: CASSSRTSAFADTQYF.

This clone was observed a few times. CDR3 bases: TGTGCCAGCACCGATAGGGGGGGTACCGCCCGCGGCTACACCTTC. Amino acids: CASTDRGGTARGYTF. The rearrangement links TRBV7-9 to TRBJ1-2, with D possibly matching TRBD1 (6 bases). The CDR3 runs to 15 residues. Trimming left V 7 bases short and J 8 bases short, with 23 bases between. CDR1 is SEHNR, CDR2 FQNEAQ, per germline (reference sequence).

This clone was observed a handful of times. The rearrangement joins TRBV18 to TRBJ1-2; 9 bases line up with TRBD1. The CDR3 is made up of 15 amino acids. Germline loops: CDR1 KGHSH, CDR2 LQKENI. V was clipped by 3 bases and J by 2 bases; unmatched bases: 4. This CDR3 reads CASSPRQGGNYGYTF. The DNA for the CDR3 is TGTGCCAGCTCACCTAGACAGGGGGGAAACTATGGCTACACCTTC.

The chain combines TRBV30 with TRBJ2-7, with 11 bases identical to TRBD1. CDR3 size: 14 residues. Trimming took 2 bases from V and 3 from J; bases not matched to a gene: 3. CDR1 GTSNPN and CDR2 SVGIG come from the germline V gene (reference sequence). The CDR3 loop reads CAWSTGTGGYEQYF. In DNA form, the CDR3 reads TGTGCCTGGAGTACCGGGACAGGGGGCTACGAGCAGTACTTC.

The chain uses TRBV19 and TRBJ1-5, with D tentatively TRBD1 (6 bases). CDR3 length: 15 residues. Germline values: CDR1 LNHDA, CDR2 SQIVND (reference sequence). V lost 7 bases and J lost 0, with 13 bases in between. The CDR3 protein is CASTRPGDSNQPQHF. The CDR3 DNA is TGTGCCAGTACCAGACCAGGGGATAGCAATCAGCCCCAGCATTTT.